Each of the 21 T cell receptor beta chains below was sequenced from the same sample in a study of CD8 T cells in Susac syndrome. Random hexamers were used to reverse transcribe 0.5 to 1 ug of RNA. MiXCR, applied by TCRdb to the immunoSEQ multiplex PCR reads, yields one record per CDR3 protein. The sample carries approximately 150,000 distinct CDR3 sequences, about 95% recorded once. Material for sequencing was CD4+ T cells from PBMCs. The receptors were gathered from a human donor with multiple sclerosis.

Here the CDR3 DNA reads TGTGCCAGCAGTTTCAGGGCCGTCTACGAGCAGTACTTC. The encoded protein is CASSFRAVYEQYF. V is TRBV12-3 or TRBV12-4 and J is TRBJ2-7, with D possibly matching TRBD1 (5 bases). The CDR3 runs 13 residues. Trimming shortened V by 3 bases and J by 3 bases, and 9 bases separated the two germline ends.

This chain links TRBV4-1 with TRBJ1-1; no clear D gene. Trimming pared 1 base from V and 5 bases from J, leaving 8 bases between. Germline CDR1 reads MGHRA; CDR2 reads YSYEKL. The CDR3 consists of 13 residues. CDR3 nucleotide sequence: TGCGCCAGCAGCCAAGCTCACGGGACTGAAGCTTTCTTT. Encoded protein: CASSQAHGTEAFF.

The chain combines TRBV20-1 with TRBJ1-2, with a weak D call TRBD1 (5 bases). The CDR3 has 13 residues. V shed 6 bases and J shed 8 bases, with 19 bases lying between them. Germline V gene data show CDR1 as DFQATT and CDR2 as SNEGSKA (reference sequence). The CDR3, as DNA: TGCAGTGCGGAAGACAGCCAGGCGGGCGGCTACACCTTC. It translates to CSAEDSQAGGYTF.

The chain couples TRBV9 to TRBJ2-3; D perhaps matches TRBD2 (5 bases). This CDR3 has 16 residues. From germline, CDR1 is SGDLS and CDR2 YYNGEE. The ends were cut back, 3 bases at V and 3 bases at J, with 17 bases in the middle. The CDR3 sequence is CASSGPRRETTDTQYF. DNA of the CDR3: TGTGCCAGCAGCGGCCCCCGCCGGGAAACGACAGATACGCAGTATTTT.

The CDR3 is CASSQDRGGYGYTF. CDR3 bases: TGTGCCAGCTCACAAGACAGGGGTGGATATGGCTACACCTTC. The chain combines TRBV18 with TRBJ1-2; 8 bases fit TRBD1. The CDR3 totals 14 residues. Unmatched junction bases numbered 6, after V lost 4 bases and J lost 5 bases. CDR1 and CDR2 from the germline V gene are KGHSH and LQKENI. The variable domain in full, with the rest retrieved from reference TRBV18 and TRBJ1-2, is NAGVMQNPRHLVRRRGQEARLRCSPMKGHSHVYWYRQLPEEGLKFMVYLQKENIIDESGMPKERFSAEFPKEGPSILRIQQVVRGDSAAYFCASSQDRGGYGYTFGSGTRLTVV.

This chain links TRBV9 with TRBJ2-1; maybe TRBD1 (6 bases). Germline CDR1 reads SGDLS; CDR2 reads YYNGEE. The CDR3 extends over 14 amino acids. Trimming shortened V by 6 bases and J by 5 bases, and 15 bases separated the two germline ends. The CDR3 DNA reads TGTGCCAGCACCCGGCAGGGGTACAACAATGAGCAGTTCTTC. Translating gives CASTRQGYNNEQFF.

The chain is built from TRBV9 and TRBJ2-1; 7 bases match TRBD2. V shed 0 bases, J shed 6 bases, and the junction held 6 bases outside the gene matches. This CDR3 region has 15 residues. Germline values: CDR1 SGDLS, CDR2 YYNGEE. The CDR3 is CASSVASLATNEQFF. The CDR3 DNA is TGTGCCAGCAGCGTAGCTTCACTAGCGACCAATGAGCAGTTCTTC. The full variable domain, in which reference TRBV9 and TRBJ2-1 provide the parts outside the CDR3, is DSGVTQTPKHLITATGQRVTLRCSPRSGDLSVYWYQQSLDQGLQFLIQYYNGEERAKGNILERFSAQQFPDLHSELNLSSLELGDSALYFCASSVASLATNEQFFGPGTRLTVL.

The chain is built from TRBV29-1 and TRBJ2-5, with 10 bases fitting TRBD1. This CDR3 has 13 residues. Germline-derived CDR1 and CDR2 are SQVTM and ANQGSEA. V lost 6 bases and J lost 4; bases outside the gene matches: 5. The CDR3 nucleotides are TGCAGCGTACCGACAGGGGGCGGAGAGACCCAGTACTTC. Its protein product is CSVPTGGGETQYF.

The gene calls are TRBV27 and TRBJ1-4; 10 positions match TRBD1. The CDR3 totals 18 residues. CDR1 and CDR2 from the germline V gene are MNHEY and SMNVEV (reference sequence). V was clipped by 4 bases and J by 4 bases; unmatched bases: 12. CDR3 in DNA: TGTGCCAGCAGTTCCGGGACAGGGGCCAGAGGGGTTAATGAAAAACTGTTTTTT. It codes for CASSSGTGARGVNEKLFF.

J is TRBJ2-7 and V is TRBV27; TRBD2 might be the D (5 bases). Germline V CDR1 and CDR2: MNHEY, SMNVEV (reference sequence). The CDR3 runs 14 residues. V lost 5 bases and J lost 2, with 13 bases in between. The CDR3, as DNA: TGTGCCAGCAGTCGCACGACTACCGCCTACGAGCAGTACTTC. Amino acids: CASSRTTTAYEQYF.

The chain is built from TRBV7-2 and TRBJ2-3; D gene ambiguous. This CDR3 contains 16 residues. The germline V gene encodes CDR1 SGHTA and CDR2 FQGNSA. The germline V and J ends were trimmed by 1 base and 3 bases, with 14 bases remaining between them. CDR3 sequence: CASSLGSGFGTDTQYF. In DNA, the CDR3 is TGTGCCAGCAGCTTAGGGTCTGGGTTTGGTACAGATACGCAGTATTTT.

J is TRBJ2-1 and V is TRBV5-1; the match to TRBD1 covers 7 bases. This CDR3 has 12 amino acids. Germline CDR1 and CDR2: SGHRS and YFSETQ. With 2 bases clipped from V and 15 bases from J, the junction kept 8 bases outside the gene matches. Here the CDR3 reads CASSFDRQGPFF. CDR3 coding DNA: TGCGCCAGCAGCTTTGATCGACAGGGACCGTTCTTC.

CDR3 DNA sequence: TGTGCCAGCAGCGCCGGGACTAGCGGGGAGGGGAACTACGAGCAGTACTTC. It codes for CASSAGTSGEGNYEQYF. The J gene is TRBJ2-7, the V gene TRBV27; TRBD2 matches at 13 bases. Germline lookup yields CDR1 MNHEY and CDR2 SMNVEV (reference sequence). The CDR3 spans 17 residues. V gave up 6 bases and J gave up 3 bases; unmatched junction bases: 11.

The chain links TRBV29-1 to TRBJ1-2, with 7 nucleotides matching TRBD1. This CDR3 has 14 residues. J was trimmed by 8 bases and V by 7 bases; bases with no gene match: 16. Germline CDR1 and CDR2: SQVTM and ANQGSEA. The CDR3 nucleotides are TGCAGCGATGGGACATCCGGAGGGGGCAGGGGCTACACCTTC. It specifies CSDGTSGGGRGYTF.

The CDR3 here is CSADEGLAGALYQETQYF. The CDR3 nucleotides are TGCAGTGCTGACGAGGGACTAGCGGGAGCCTTGTACCAAGAGACCCAGTACTTC. The rearrangement links TRBV20-1 to TRBJ2-5; 14 bases are a match to TRBD2. J gave up 0 bases and V 5 bases, and 11 bases lay outside the gene matches. The CDR3 runs to 18 residues. Germline CDR1 is DFQATT and CDR2 is SNEGSKA (reference sequence).

The chain combines TRBV7-2 with TRBJ1-5, with TRBD1 matching 8 bases. This CDR3 has 18 amino acids. V trimming: 4 bases; J trimming: 4 bases; junction bases outside the gene matches: 15. Germline V gives CDR1 SGHTA, CDR2 FQGNSA. The chain's CDR3 is CASSSERTGGVWNQPQHF. The CDR3 DNA sequence: TGTGCCAGCAGCTCAGAACGTACAGGGGGAGTTTGGAATCAGCCCCAGCATTTT.

J is TRBJ2-2 and V is TRBV27, with a weak D call TRBD1 (6 bases). Between the trimmed V and J ends, which lost 7 bases and 2 bases, there was a span of 11 bases. Per germline, CDR1 MNHEY and CDR2 SMNVEV (reference sequence). This CDR3 region has 14 residues. In DNA form, the CDR3 reads TGTGCCAGCACCAAGACAGGAAACACCGGGGAGCTGTTTTTT. Its protein product is CASTKTGNTGELFF.

The V gene is TRBV20-1, the J gene TRBJ2-7; D is unresolved. V shed 6 bases and J shed 6 bases, with 15 bases lying between them. Germline CDR1 is DFQATT and CDR2 is SNEGSKA (reference sequence). This CDR3 region has 12 residues. The CDR3 sequence: CSARPLHSEQYF. DNA of the CDR3: TGCAGTGCAAGACCCCTCCACTCCGAGCAGTACTTC.

The chain has TRBV15 and TRBJ2-5; a possible D gene is TRBD2 (6 bases). The CDR3 runs 16 residues. Looked up from germline, CDR1 is LNHNV and CDR2 is YYDKDF (reference sequence). The germline V and J ends were trimmed by 1 base and 5 bases, with 17 bases remaining between them. The CDR3 nucleotides are TGTGCCACCAGCAGAGCATGGGAGGCACTTCAGGAGACCCAGTACTTC. Its protein is CATSRAWEALQETQYF.

This clonotype was picked up one time. The chain couples TRBV4-1 to TRBJ1-2; TRBD1 matches at 9 bases. The CDR3 covers 14 residues. CDR1 is MGHRA and CDR2 is YSYEKL in the germline V gene. V shed 1 base and J 8 bases; nucleotides not matched to a gene: 5. The CDR3 spells CASSQAGTGNGYTF. For the CDR3, the DNA is TGCGCCAGCAGCCAAGCTGGGACAGGGAACGGCTACACCTTC.

This chain connects TRBV5-1 to TRBJ2-7; possibly TRBD1 for D (5 bases). V was trimmed by 1 base and J by 1 base, leaving 9 bases between them. Germline loops: CDR1 SGHRS, CDR2 YFSETQ. The CDR3 extends over 14 amino acids. The CDR3 spells CASSLRGESYEQYF. The CDR3 DNA follows: TGCGCCAGCAGCTTGAGGGGCGAATCCTACGAGCAGTACTTC. Supplemented by reference TRBV5-1 and TRBJ2-7, the full variable domain reads KAGVTQTPRYLIKTRGQQVTLSCSPISGHRSVSWYQQTPGQGLQFLFEYFSETQRNKGNFPGRFSGRQFSNSRSEMNVSTLELGDSALYLCASSLRGESYEQYFGPGTRLTVT.